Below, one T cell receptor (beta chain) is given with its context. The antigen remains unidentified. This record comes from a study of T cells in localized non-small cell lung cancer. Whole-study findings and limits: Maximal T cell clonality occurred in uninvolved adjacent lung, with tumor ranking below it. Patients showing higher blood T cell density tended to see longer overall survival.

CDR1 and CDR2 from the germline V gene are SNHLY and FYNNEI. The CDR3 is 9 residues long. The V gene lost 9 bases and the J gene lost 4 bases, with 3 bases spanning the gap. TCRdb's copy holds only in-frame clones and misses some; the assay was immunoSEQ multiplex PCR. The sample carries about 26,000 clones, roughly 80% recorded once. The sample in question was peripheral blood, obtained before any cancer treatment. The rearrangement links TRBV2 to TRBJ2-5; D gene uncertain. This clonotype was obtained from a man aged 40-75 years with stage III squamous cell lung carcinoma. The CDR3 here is CASGETQYF. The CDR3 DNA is TGTGCCAGTGGAGAGACCCAGTACTTC.